Presented here are 21 T cell receptor beta chains from one specimen sequenced in a study of T-cell reconstitution after alpha-beta-depleted transplantation in children. TCRbeta library construction was performed incorporating unique molecular identifiers. TCRdb re-derived calls from the PCR reads in MiXCR, one entry per CDR3 protein. The repertoire has some 500,000 distinct CDR3 sequences, approximately 16% of them found once; the top ten carry 3% to 4%. Sample: PBMCs from the stem cell graft donor, taken from the stem cell graft. The source of these receptors is a human donor who donated a stem cell graft to a child with acute lymphoblastic leukemia.

The gene calls are TRBV12-3 or TRBV12-4 and TRBJ1-1; 8 nucleotides match TRBD1. J gave up 1 base and V 6 bases, and 10 bases lay outside the gene matches. The CDR3 is 16 amino acids. The CDR3, as DNA: TGTGCCAGCAGCTTTGGGACAGGTGTACGGAACACTGAAGCTTTCTTT. Encoded protein: CASSFGTGVRNTEAFF.

V and J are TRBV3-1 and TRBJ2-1; 7 positions match TRBD2. The CDR3 length is 15 residues. Germline CDR1 reads LGHDT; CDR2 reads YNNKEL (reference sequence). The junction had 6 bases not matched to a gene; V was cut back by 3 bases and J by 4 bases. DNA of the CDR3: TGTGCCAGCAGCCACCGGGACTACCCTTACAATGAGCAGTTCTTC. Its translation is CASSHRDYPYNEQFF.

This clonotype came up a few times. V is TRBV12-5 and J is TRBJ2-7, with D possibly being TRBD1 (5 bases). With 6 bases removed from V and 2 bases from J, the gap between germline ends came to 14 bases. CDR1 LGHNT and CDR2 FRNRAP come from the germline V gene. The CDR3 runs to 14 residues. The CDR3 nucleotides read TGTGCTAGTGGCCCAGGGATGCCCCCCTACGAGCAGTACTTC. Encoded protein: CASGPGMPPYEQYF. Filled out from reference TRBV12-5 and TRBJ2-7, the complete variable domain reads DARVTQTPRHKVTEMGQEVTMRCQPILGHNTVFWYRQTMMQGLELLAYFRNRAPLDDSGMPKDRFSAEMPDATLATLKIQPSEPRDSAVYFCASGPGMPPYEQYFGPGTRLTVT.

V gene TRBV14 combines with J gene TRBJ2-7; TRBD2 matches at 9 bases. From germline, CDR1 is SGHDN and CDR2 FVKESK. The CDR3 is 15 amino acids. Unmatched junction bases numbered 6, after V lost 5 bases and J lost 1 base. The CDR3 DNA is TGTGCCAGCAGCGGAGGGACTAGCATATCCTACGAGCAGTACTTC. This codes for CASSGGTSISYEQYF. The full variable domain, in which reference TRBV14 and TRBJ2-7 provide the parts outside the CDR3, is EAGVTQFPSHSVIEKGQTVTLRCDPISGHDNLYWYRRVMGKEIKFLLHFVKESKQDESGMPNNRFLAERTGGTYSTLKVQPAELEDSGVYFCASSGGTSISYEQYFGPGTRLTVT.

This sequence joins TRBV20-1 and TRBJ1-2; D possibly corresponds to TRBD1 (6 bases). V was pared by 2 bases and J by 4 bases, with 8 bases between. The CDR3 sequence is 12 residues long. The germline V gene encodes CDR1 DFQATT and CDR2 SNEGSKA (reference sequence). The CDR3 nucleotides read TGCAGTGCTAGAACAGGGTCCTATGGCTACACCTTC. Translated: CSARTGSYGYTF.

This clonotype was detected many times. The chain is built from TRBV9 and TRBJ2-7; 7 positions match TRBD2. The germline gives CDR1 SGDLS, CDR2 YYNGEE. Losses at the gene ends were 7 bases for V and 3 bases for J; bases not matched to a gene: 7. The CDR3 is 13 amino acids. CDR3 DNA: TGTGCCAGCTCACCAGGCGGGAGCTACGAGCAGTACTTC. Its protein product is CASSPGGSYEQYF.

This clonotype was counted between two and nine times. J is TRBJ2-5 and V is TRBV5-1; 9 nucleotides align to TRBD2. The junction had 7 bases not matched to a gene; V was cut back by 2 bases and J by 5 bases. From germline, CDR1 is SGHRS and CDR2 YFSETQ. This CDR3 spans 15 amino acids. The CDR3 protein is CASSFTAGGRETQYF. The CDR3 DNA reads TGCGCCAGCAGCTTTACAGCGGGAGGTAGGGAGACCCAGTACTTC.

The chain joins TRBV29-1 to TRBJ2-7; 7 nucleotides match TRBD2. The germline V gene encodes CDR1 SQVTM and CDR2 ANQGSEA. V shed 7 bases and J 4 bases; nucleotides not matched to a gene: 7. This CDR3 contains 12 residues. CDR3 bases: TGCAGCGCCATCGGGACTATGTACGAGCAGTACTTC. Amino acid sequence: CSAIGTMYEQYF.

The chain recombines TRBV27 with TRBJ2-7, with D unclear. The V and J ends lost 8 bases and 3 bases respectively, with 20 bases between them. This CDR3 comprises 15 residues. The germline CDR1 and CDR2 sequences are MNHEY and SMNVEV (reference sequence). The CDR3 reads CASGEKVTPRYEQYF. CDR3 bases: TGTGCCAGCGGCGAGAAGGTAACCCCTCGCTACGAGCAGTACTTC.

There are a few counts of this clonotype. V usage is TRBV12-3 or TRBV12-4 and J usage is TRBJ1-1; TRBD1 matches at 9 bases. The V gene end was trimmed by 4 bases and the J gene end by 7 bases; junction bases not matched to a gene: 7. The CDR3 sequence is 14 residues long. CDR3 coding DNA: TGTGCCAGCAGTTCGTGGGACAGGGACTTTGAAGCTTTCTTT. It encodes CASSSWDRDFEAFF.

The table lists this clonotype with a few counts. This rearrangement joins TRBV20-1 to TRBJ2-3; 9 nucleotides agree with TRBD2. V trimming: 5 bases; J trimming: 6 bases; junction bases outside the gene matches: 15. CDR3 length: 16 residues. CDR1 is DFQATT, CDR2 SNEGSKA, per germline (reference sequence). The CDR3 DNA is TGCAGTGCTGCCCGGCTAGCGGGAACGGCCTTGGATACGCAGTATTTT. Translating gives CSAARLAGTALDTQYF.

The CDR3 region is CSAKTKGPVGQYF. CDR3 nucleotides: TGCAGTGCTAAAACTAAAGGCCCGGTGGGGCAGTATTTT. The J gene is TRBJ2-3, the V gene TRBV20-1; no firm D call. The CDR3 contains 13 residues. V was pared by 4 bases and J by 11 bases, with 19 bases between. CDR1 is DFQATT, CDR2 SNEGSKA, per germline (reference sequence).

V is TRBV12-3 or TRBV12-4 and J is TRBJ2-1; D is perhaps TRBD1 (6 bases). This CDR3 contains 15 residues. V was cut by 3 bases and J by 6 bases, with 15 bases left in between. CDR3 nucleotides: TGTGCCAGCAGTTTCACGGACAGAGAGGGCAATGAGCAGTTCTTC. This translates into CASSFTDREGNEQFF.

This chain links TRBV15 with TRBJ1-1; a possible D gene is TRBD1 (6 bases). Trimming cost V 9 bases and J 6 bases, with 23 bases left between them. This CDR3 region has 15 residues. From germline, CDR1 is LNHNV and CDR2 YYDKDF (reference sequence). CDR3 region: CATQPDRSPLAEAFF. The CDR3 DNA sequence: TGTGCCACACAACCGGACAGAAGTCCATTAGCTGAAGCTTTCTTT.

This clonotype was detected once. A read error may be the cause here, since a much bigger clone is one base away. The rearrangement links TRBV27 to TRBJ2-7; the D gene is possibly TRBD2 (5 bases). This CDR3 comprises 13 residues. Germline V gene sequence: CDR1 MNHEY, CDR2 SMNVEV (reference sequence). This CDR3 reads CASSLGLPYERYF. The CDR3 nucleotides read TGTGCCAGCAGTTTAGGACTCCCCTACGAGCGGTACTTC.

V gene TRBV11-2 combines with J gene TRBJ2-3; the match to TRBD2 covers 9 bases. Losses at the gene ends were 3 bases for V and 1 base for J; bases not matched to a gene: 11. The germline gives CDR1 SGHAT, CDR2 FQNNGV. This CDR3 region has 18 residues. CDR3 amino acids: CASSFLSSGGARTDTQYF. The CDR3 DNA reads as TGTGCCAGCAGCTTCCTTAGTAGCGGGGGCGCACGCACAGATACGCAGTATTTT.

The chain carries TRBV7-3 and TRBJ2-1, with 13 nucleotides matching TRBD2. The CDR3 length is 16 residues. Per the germline V gene, CDR1 is SGHTA and CDR2 is FQGTGA. V lost 5 bases to trimming and J lost 3 bases; unmatched junction nucleotides: 4. The chain's CDR3 is CASSTGLAGLYNEQFF. In nucleotides, the CDR3 is TGTGCCAGCAGCACGGGACTAGCGGGACTCTACAATGAGCAGTTCTTC.

The chain is built from TRBV3-1 and TRBJ2-7; 11 nucleotides align to TRBD2. This CDR3 region has 15 residues. The J segment lost 5 bases and the V segment lost 10 bases, leaving 13 bases of the junction unmatched. Germline CDR1 reads LGHDT; CDR2 reads YNNKEL (reference sequence). CDR3 nucleotide sequence: TGTGCCACCACCCAAGAGACTAGCGGGAACGACGAGCAGTACTTC. Protein sequence: CATTQETSGNDEQYF.

This clonotype was recorded a few times. This chain joins TRBV9 and TRBJ2-1; 10 bases map to TRBD2. V gave up 3 bases and J gave up 8 bases; unmatched junction bases: 5. CDR3 length: 14 amino acids. CDR1 is SGDLS and CDR2 is YYNGEE in the germline V gene. The CDR3 spells CASSASGSADEQFF. The CDR3 DNA sequence: TGTGCCAGCAGCGCTAGCGGGAGTGCGGATGAGCAGTTCTTC.

This clonotype was seen a handful of times. The chain combines TRBV7-9 with TRBJ1-2; D unresolved. V gave up 5 bases and J gave up 1 base, with 8 bases separating them. CDR3 length: 13 amino acids. Germline V gene lookup returns CDR1 SEHNR and CDR2 FQNEAQ (reference sequence). The CDR3 spells CASSPQLNYGYTF. CDR3 sequence (DNA): TGTGCCAGCAGCCCACAGCTTAACTATGGCTACACCTTC.

The rearrangement joins TRBV6-2 or TRBV6-3 to TRBJ1-4; weak D call: TRBD1 (5 bases). CDR1 and CDR2 (germline): MNHEY, SVGEGT. CDR3 size: 20 residues. Trimming took 5 bases from V and 6 from J, leaving 31 bases between them. CDR3 bases: TGTGCCAGCAGTCCCAACGTAGCAGGGCGGACCCTTAGAGCAGATGAAAAACTGTTTTTT. Protein product: CASSPNVAGRTLRADEKLFF.